This T cell receptor (beta chain) emerged from a study of brain T cells in children with intractable seizures. General observations from the study: Pre- and post-surgery blood differed in depth, so pre-surgery absences may be undersampling.

A remark on this clone: Antigen: not known.

Repertoires were generated with immunoSEQ multiplex PCR, while TCRdb's copy carries only in-frame clones and drops some. The table shows about 80,000 clones, with more than 75% occurring only once. V was shortened by 2 bases and J by 11 bases, with 24 bases between the two germline ends. The CDR3 consists of 16 residues. From germline, CDR1 is MNHEY and CDR2 SMNVEV (reference sequence). The specimen comprised peripheral blood, sampled at surgery. This clonotype was sampled from a girl aged 2 to 9 with Rasmussen encephalitis and intractable seizures. The chain is built from TRBV27 and TRBJ1-2, with D possibly TRBD1 on 5 matching bases. In DNA, the CDR3 is TGTGCCAGCAGTTTAGAGGCCGAATTCGGACATAGAGGGTACACCTTC. Translating gives CASSLEAEFGHRGYTF.